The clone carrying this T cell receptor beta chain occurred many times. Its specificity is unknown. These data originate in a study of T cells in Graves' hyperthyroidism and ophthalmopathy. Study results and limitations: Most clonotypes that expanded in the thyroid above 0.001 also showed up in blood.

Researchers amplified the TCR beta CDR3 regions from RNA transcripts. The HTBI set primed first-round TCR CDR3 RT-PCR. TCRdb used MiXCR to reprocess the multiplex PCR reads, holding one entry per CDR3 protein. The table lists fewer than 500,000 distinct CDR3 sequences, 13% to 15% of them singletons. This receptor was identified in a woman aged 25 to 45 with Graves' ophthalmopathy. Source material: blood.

In nucleotides, the CDR3 is TGTGCCAGCAGCTCCAACAGGGCGAACACTGAAGCTTTCTTT. Translating gives CASSSNRANTEAFF. The J gene is TRBJ1-1, the V gene TRBV13, with D tentatively TRBD1 (6 bases). The germline CDR1 and CDR2 sequences are PRHDT and FYEKMQ (reference sequence). This CDR3 region has 14 residues. Deletions cut 4 bases from V and 1 base from J, with 10 bases between.